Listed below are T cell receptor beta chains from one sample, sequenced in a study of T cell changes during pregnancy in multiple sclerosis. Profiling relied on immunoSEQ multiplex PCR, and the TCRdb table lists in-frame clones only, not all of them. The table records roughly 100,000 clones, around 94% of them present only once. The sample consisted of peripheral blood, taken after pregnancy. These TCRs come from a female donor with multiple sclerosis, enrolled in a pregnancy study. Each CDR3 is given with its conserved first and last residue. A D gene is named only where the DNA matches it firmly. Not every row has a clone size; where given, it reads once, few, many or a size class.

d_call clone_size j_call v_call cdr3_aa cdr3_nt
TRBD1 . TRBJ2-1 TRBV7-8 CASSLHDRVEQFF TGTGCCAGCAGCCTTCACGACAGGGTTGAGCAGTTCTTC
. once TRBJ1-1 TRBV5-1 CASSLLNTEAFF TGCGCCAGCAGCCTCCTGAACACTGAAGCTTTCTTT
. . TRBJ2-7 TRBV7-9 CASSLLSF TGTGCCAGCAGCTTACTATCCTTC
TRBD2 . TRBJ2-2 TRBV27 CASSLLRTGTSGGRTGELFF TGTGCCAGCAGTTTATTACGAACCGGGACTAGCGGGGGGCGCACCGGGGAGCTGTTTTTT
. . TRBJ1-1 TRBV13 CASSLDRMMNTEAFF TGTGCCAGCAGCTTAGACAGGATGATGAACACTGAAGCTTTCTTT
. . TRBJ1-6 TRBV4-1 CASSHRADSPDNSPLHF TGCGCCAGCAGCCACCGCGCGGATTCCCCCGATAATTCACCCCTCCACTTT
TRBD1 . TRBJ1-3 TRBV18 CASSPGQPTFSGNTIYF TGTGCCAGCTCACCGGGACAGCCCACATTCTCTGGAAACACCATATATTTT
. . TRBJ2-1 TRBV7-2 CASSYHSFSYNEQFF TGTGCCAGCAGCTACCACTCCTTCTCCTACAATGAGCAGTTCTTC
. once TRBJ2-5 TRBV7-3 CASSHTGETQYF TGTGCCAGCAGCCATACAGGGGAGACCCAGTACTTC
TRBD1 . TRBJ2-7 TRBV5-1 CASSATGASYEQYF TGCGCCAGCAGCGCGACAGGGGCCTCCTACGAGCAGTACTTC
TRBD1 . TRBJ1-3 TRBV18 CASSLGQGAAGNTIYF TGTGCCAGCTCTCTGGGACAGGGGGCAGCCGGAAACACCATATATTTT
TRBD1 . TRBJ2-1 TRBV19 CASSMTGGSTDEQFF TGTGCCAGTAGTATGACAGGGGGCTCTACGGATGAGCAGTTCTTC
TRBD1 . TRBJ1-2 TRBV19 CASSISRTGNYGYTF TGTGCCAGTAGTATATCCCGGACAGGGAACTATGGCTACACCTTC
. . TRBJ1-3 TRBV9 CASSSNRDTGNTIYF TGTGCCAGCAGCTCCAACAGGGACACGGGAAACACCATATATTTT
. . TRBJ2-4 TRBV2 CASTAKNIQYF TGTGCCAGCACGGCCAAAAACATTCAGTACTTC
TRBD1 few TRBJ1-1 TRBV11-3 CASSYSTGGMSSTEAFF TGTGCCAGCAGCTACTCGACAGGGGGCATGTCGAGTACTGAAGCTTTCTTT
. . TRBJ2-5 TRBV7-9 CASREEETQYF TGTGCCAGCAGGGAGGAAGAGACCCAGTACTTC
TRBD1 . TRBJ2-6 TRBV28 CASSFPLYRGRSSGANVLTF TGTGCCAGCAGCTTCCCCTTATACAGGGGGCGCTCCTCTGGGGCCAACGTCCTGACTTTC
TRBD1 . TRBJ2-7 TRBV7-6 CASAQRTGGVDEQYF TGTGCCAGCGCCCAACGGACAGGGGGTGTTGATGAGCAGTACTTC
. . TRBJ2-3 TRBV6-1 CASSFGRDTQYF TGTGCCAGCAGCTTCGGTAGAGATACGCAGTATTTT
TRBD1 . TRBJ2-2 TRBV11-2 CASSFGTGRWELFF TGTGCCAGCAGCTTCGGGACAGGGAGGTGGGAGCTGTTTTTT
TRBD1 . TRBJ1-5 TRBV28 CASSSGQAAQPQHF TGTGCCAGCAGTTCAGGACAGGCCGCTCAGCCCCAGCATTTT
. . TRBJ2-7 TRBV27 CASSPRGSSYEQYF TGTGCCAGCAGTCCCCGTGGCTCCTCCTACGAGCAGTACTTC
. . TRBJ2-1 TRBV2 CASRPLGGVQFF TGTGCCAGCAGACCGTTGGGAGGCGTGCAGTTCTTC
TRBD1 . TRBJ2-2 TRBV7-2 CASSAQGGATGELFF TGTGCCAGCAGCGCACAGGGGGGCGCCACCGGGGAGCTGTTTTTT
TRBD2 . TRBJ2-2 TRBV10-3 CAIRGTSGGELFF TGTGCCATCAGGGGGACTAGCGGCGGGGAGCTGTTTTTT
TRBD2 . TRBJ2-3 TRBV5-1 CASSWGGGTADTQYF TGCGCCAGCAGCTGGGGCGGGGGGACCGCAGATACGCAGTATTTT
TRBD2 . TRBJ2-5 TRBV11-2 CASSLVASGIYQETQYF TGTGCCAGCAGCTTAGTGGCTAGCGGGATCTACCAAGAGACCCAGTACTTC
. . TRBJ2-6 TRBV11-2 CASSPERLTSGANVLTF TGTGCCAGCAGCCCTGAGCGGTTAACATCTGGGGCCAACGTCCTGACTTTC
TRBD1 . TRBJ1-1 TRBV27 CASRFTGGTEAFF TGTGCCAGCAGATTTACAGGGGGCACTGAAGCTTTCTTT
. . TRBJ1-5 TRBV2 CASSEASGPNQPQHF TGTGCCAGCAGTGAAGCTTCAGGGCCTAATCAGCCCCAGCATTTT
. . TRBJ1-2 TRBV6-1 CASSEQQGPISYTF TGTGCCAGCAGTGAACAGCAGGGGCCCATTAGCTACACCTTC
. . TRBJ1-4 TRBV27 CASSSHREGDEKLFF TGTGCCAGCAGTTCCCACAGGGAGGGGGATGAAAAACTGTTTTTT
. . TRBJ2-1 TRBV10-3 CAISEIQGRGDEQFF TGTGCCATCAGTGAGATTCAGGGACGCGGGGATGAGCAGTTCTTC
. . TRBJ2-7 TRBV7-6 CASSLTESYEQYF TGTGCCAGCAGCTTAACAGAAAGCTACGAGCAGTACTTC
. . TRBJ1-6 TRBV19 CASSIARSYNSPLHF TGTGCCAGTAGTATTGCCCGGTCCTATAATTCACCCCTCCACTTT
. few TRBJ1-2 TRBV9 CASRGEGGYTF TGTGCCAGCAGGGGGGAGGGTGGCTACACCTTC
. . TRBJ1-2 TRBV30 CAWRLDSYLYGYTF TGTGCCTGGAGACTCGACAGTTACCTTTATGGCTACACCTTC
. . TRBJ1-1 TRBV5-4 CATKREMNTEAFF TGTGCCACCAAGAGAGAAATGAACACTGAAGCTTTCTTT
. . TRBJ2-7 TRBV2 CASRFQGYEQYF TGTGCCAGCAGATTTCAGGGCTACGAGCAGTACTTC
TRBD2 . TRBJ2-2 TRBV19 CASSILLAGGPNTGELFF TGTGCCAGTAGTATCCTACTAGCGGGAGGTCCGAACACCGGGGAGCTGTTTTTT
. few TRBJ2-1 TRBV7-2 CASSLATGSYNEQFF TGTGCCAGCAGCTTAGCGACAGGATCCTACAATGAGCAGTTCTTC
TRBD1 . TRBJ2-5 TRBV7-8 CASSQIQRDRREETQYF TGTGCCAGCAGCCAGATTCAAAGGGACAGGCGAGAAGAGACCCAGTACTTC
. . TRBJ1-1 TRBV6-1 CASSVTGYTEAFF TGTGCCAGCAGTGTTACAGGGTACACTGAAGCTTTCTTT
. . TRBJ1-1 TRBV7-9 CASSPRQRPLEAFF TGTGCCAGCAGCCCAAGACAGCGCCCCCTTGAAGCTTTCTTT
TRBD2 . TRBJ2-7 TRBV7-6 CASRRLAGEDYEQYF TGTGCCAGCAGGAGACTAGCGGGAGAGGACTACGAGCAGTACTTC
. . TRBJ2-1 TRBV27 CASSGGGSIYNEQFF TGTGCCAGCAGCGGGGGCGGGAGTATTTACAATGAGCAGTTCTTC
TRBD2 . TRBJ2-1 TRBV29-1 CSVKRLAGVGNEQFF TGCAGCGTAAAAAGACTAGCGGGAGTAGGGAATGAGCAGTTCTTC
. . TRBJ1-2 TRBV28 CASSLGQWGYTF TGTGCCAGCAGTTTAGGACAGTGGGGCTACACCTTC
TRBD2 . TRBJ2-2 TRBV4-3 CASSQLLAGGPGGELFF TGCGCCAGCAGCCAACTCCTAGCGGGGGGGCCGGGCGGGGAGCTGTTTTTT
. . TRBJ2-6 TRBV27 CASGWALLSGANVLTF TGTGCCAGTGGTTGGGCCCTACTCTCTGGGGCCAACGTCCTGACTTTC
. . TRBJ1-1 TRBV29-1 CSVVRVLNTEAFF TGCAGCGTTGTACGGGTACTAAACACTGAAGCTTTCTTT
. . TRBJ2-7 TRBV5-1 CASSSAGTAEQYF TGCGCCAGCAGCTCGGCGGGGACCGCGGAGCAGTACTTC
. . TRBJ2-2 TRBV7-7 CASSLTDAGRTGELFF TGTGCCAGCAGCTTAACAGATGCGGGTAGGACCGGGGAGCTGTTTTTT
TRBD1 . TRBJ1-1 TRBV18 CASSPRDSFNTEAFF TGTGCCAGCTCACCGAGGGACAGCTTTAACACTGAAGCTTTCTTT